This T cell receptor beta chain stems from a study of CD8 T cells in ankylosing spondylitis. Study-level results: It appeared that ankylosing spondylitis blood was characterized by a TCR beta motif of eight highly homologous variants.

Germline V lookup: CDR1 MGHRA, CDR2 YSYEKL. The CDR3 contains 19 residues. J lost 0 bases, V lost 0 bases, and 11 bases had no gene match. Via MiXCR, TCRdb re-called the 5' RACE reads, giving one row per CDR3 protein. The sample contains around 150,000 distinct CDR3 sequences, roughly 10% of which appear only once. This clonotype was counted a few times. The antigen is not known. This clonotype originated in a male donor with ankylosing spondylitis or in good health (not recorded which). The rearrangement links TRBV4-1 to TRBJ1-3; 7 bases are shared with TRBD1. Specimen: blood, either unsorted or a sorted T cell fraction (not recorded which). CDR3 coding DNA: TGCGCCAGCAGCCAAGACCGAGACAGGGCGCCGAGCTCTGGAAACACCATATATTTT. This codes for CASSQDRDRAPSSGNTIYF.